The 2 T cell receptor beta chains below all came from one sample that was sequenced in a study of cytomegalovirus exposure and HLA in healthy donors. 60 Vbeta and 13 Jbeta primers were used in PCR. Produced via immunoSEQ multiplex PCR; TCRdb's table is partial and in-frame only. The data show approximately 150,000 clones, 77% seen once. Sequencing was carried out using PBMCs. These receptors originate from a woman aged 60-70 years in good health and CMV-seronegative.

The CDR3 protein is CASSQDGPGLYEQYF. CDR3 bases: TGTGCCAGCAGCCAAGATGGCCCAGGGCTCTACGAGCAGTACTTC. The chain has TRBV4-2 and TRBJ2-5, with a tentative D call TRBD1 (5 bases). The DNA end favors TRBJ2-7, so the J call may be wrong. This CDR3 has 15 residues. CDR1 is LGHNA and CDR2 is YNFKEQ in the germline V gene.

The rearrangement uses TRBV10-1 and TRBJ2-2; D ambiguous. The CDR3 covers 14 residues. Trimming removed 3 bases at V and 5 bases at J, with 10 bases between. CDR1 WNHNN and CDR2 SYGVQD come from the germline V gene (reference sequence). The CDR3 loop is CASSEDLLTGELFF. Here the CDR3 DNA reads TGCGCCAGCAGTGAAGACTTGCTGACCGGGGAGCTGTTTTTT.